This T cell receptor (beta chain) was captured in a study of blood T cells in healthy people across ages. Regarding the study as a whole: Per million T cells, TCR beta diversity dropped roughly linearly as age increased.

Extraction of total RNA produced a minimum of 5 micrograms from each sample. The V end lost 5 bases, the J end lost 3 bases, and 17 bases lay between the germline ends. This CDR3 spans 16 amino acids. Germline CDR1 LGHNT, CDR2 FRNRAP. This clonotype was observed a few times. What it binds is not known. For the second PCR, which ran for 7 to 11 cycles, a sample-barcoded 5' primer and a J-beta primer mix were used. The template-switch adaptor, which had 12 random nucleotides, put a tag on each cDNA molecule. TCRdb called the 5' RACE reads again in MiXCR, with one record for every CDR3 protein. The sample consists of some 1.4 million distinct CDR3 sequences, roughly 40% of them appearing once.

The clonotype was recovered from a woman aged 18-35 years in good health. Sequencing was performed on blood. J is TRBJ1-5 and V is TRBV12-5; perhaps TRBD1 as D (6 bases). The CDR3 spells CASGPPGTQTNQPQHF. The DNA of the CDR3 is TGTGCTAGTGGTCCACCCGGGACACAGACCAATCAGCCCCAGCATTTT.